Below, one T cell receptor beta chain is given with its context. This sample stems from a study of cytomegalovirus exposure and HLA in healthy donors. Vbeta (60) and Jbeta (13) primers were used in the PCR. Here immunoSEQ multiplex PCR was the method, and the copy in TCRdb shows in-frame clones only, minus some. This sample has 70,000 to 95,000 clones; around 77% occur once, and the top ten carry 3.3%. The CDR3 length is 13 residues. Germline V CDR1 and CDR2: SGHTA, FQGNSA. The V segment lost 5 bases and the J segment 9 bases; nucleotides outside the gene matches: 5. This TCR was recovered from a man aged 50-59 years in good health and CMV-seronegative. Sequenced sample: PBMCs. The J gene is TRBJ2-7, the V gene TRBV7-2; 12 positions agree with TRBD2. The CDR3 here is CASSTRLAGVQYF. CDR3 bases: TGTGCCAGCAGCACCAGACTAGCGGGGGTGCAGTACTTC.